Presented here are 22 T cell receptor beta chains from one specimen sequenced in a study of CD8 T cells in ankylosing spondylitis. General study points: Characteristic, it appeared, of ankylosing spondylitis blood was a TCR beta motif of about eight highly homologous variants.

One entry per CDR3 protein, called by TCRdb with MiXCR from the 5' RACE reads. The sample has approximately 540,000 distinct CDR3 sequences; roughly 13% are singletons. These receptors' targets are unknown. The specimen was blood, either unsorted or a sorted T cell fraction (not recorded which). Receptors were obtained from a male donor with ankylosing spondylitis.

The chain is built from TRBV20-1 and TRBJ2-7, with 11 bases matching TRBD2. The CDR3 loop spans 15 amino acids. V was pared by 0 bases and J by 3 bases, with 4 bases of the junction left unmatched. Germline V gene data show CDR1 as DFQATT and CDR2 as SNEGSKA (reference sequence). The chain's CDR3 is CSARDRLAGNYEQYF. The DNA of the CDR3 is TGCAGTGCTAGAGATAGACTAGCGGGAAACTACGAGCAGTACTTC.

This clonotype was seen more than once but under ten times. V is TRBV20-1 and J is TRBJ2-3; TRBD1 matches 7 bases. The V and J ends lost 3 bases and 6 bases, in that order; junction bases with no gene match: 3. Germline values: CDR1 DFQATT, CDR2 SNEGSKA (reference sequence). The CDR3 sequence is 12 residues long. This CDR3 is CSARVQGDTQYF. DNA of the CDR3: TGCAGTGCTAGGGTACAGGGGGATACGCAGTATTTT.

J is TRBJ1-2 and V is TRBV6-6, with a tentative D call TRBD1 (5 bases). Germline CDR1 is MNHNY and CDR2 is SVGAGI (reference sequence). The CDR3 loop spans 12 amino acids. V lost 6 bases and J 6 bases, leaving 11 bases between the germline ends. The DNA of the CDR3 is TGTGCCAGCAGCAGGGTTAGGGATGGCTACACCTTC. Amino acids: CASSRVRDGYTF.

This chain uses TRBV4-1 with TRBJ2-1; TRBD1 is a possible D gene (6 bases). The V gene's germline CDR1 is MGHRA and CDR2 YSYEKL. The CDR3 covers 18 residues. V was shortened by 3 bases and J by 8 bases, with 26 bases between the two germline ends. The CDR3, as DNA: TGCGCCAGCAGCCACGATCTGGTCGAAGGGGGTTTTTTGGATGAGCAGTTCTTC. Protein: CASSHDLVEGGFLDEQFF.

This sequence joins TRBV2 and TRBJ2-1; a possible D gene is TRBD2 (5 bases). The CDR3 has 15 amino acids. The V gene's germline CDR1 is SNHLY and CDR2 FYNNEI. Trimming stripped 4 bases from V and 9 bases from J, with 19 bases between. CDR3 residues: CASSALAGRQGEQFF. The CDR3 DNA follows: TGTGCCAGCAGTGCTCTAGCTGGTCGACAAGGTGAGCAGTTCTTC.

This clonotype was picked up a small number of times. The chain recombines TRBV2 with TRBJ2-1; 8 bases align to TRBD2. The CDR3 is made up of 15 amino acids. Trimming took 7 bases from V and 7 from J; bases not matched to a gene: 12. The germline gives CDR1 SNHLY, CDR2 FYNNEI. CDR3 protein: CASNFAGGGGNEQFF. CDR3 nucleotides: TGTGCCAGCAATTTCGCGGGAGGAGGGGGAAATGAGCAGTTCTTC.

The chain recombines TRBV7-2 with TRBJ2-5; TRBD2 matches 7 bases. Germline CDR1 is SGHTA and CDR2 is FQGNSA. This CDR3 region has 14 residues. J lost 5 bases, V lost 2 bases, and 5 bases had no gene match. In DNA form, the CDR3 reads TGTGCCAGCAGCTTATGGGGGGGTCAGGAGACCCAGTACTTC. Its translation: CASSLWGGQETQYF.

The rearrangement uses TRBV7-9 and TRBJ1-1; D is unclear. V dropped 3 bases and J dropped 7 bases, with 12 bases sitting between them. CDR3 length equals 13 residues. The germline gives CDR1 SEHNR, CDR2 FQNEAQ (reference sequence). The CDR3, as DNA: TGTGCCAGCAGCTTTCCGCGTGCCGTTGAAGCTTTCTTT. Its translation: CASSFPRAVEAFF.

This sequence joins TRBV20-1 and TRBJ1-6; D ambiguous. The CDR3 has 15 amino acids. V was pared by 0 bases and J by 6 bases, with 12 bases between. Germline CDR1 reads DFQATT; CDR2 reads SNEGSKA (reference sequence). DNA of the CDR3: TGCAGTGCTAGAGATCCCAGGTCTCCTAATTCACCCCTCCACTTT. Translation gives CSARDPRSPNSPLHF.

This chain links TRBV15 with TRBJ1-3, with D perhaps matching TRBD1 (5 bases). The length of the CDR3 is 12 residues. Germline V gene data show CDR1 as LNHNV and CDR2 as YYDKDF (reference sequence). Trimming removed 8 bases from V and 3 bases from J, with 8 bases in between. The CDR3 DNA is TGTGCCACCGGGACTCTTGGAAACACCATATATTTT. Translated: CATGTLGNTIYF.

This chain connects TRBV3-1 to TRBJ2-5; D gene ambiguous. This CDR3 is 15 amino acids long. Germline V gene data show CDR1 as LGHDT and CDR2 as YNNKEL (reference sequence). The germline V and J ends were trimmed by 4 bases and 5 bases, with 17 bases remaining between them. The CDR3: CASSRSFDSSETQYF. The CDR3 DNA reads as TGTGCCAGCAGCCGGTCCTTTGACTCGTCCGAGACCCAGTACTTC.

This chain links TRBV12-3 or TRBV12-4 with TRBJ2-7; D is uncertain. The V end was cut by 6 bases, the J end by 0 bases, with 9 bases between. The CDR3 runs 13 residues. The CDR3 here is CASSPSPSYEQYF. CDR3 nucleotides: TGTGCCAGCAGCCCAAGTCCCTCCTACGAGCAGTACTTC.

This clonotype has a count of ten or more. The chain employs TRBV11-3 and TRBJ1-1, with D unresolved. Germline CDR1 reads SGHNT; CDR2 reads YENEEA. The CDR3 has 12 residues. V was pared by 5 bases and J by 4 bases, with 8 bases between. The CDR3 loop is CASSLVSTEAFF. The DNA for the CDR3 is TGTGCCAGCAGCCTCGTAAGCACTGAAGCTTTCTTT.

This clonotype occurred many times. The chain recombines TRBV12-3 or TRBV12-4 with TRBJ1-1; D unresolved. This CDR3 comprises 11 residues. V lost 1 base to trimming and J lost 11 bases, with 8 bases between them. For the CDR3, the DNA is TGTGCCAGCAGTTTAGGGGTTGAGGCTTTCTTT. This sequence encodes CASSLGVEAFF.

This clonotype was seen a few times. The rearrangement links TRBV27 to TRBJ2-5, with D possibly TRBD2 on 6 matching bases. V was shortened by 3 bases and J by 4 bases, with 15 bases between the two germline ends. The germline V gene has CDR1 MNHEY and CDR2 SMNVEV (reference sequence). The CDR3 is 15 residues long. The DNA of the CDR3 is TGTGCCAGCAGTTTTCTTTCTAGCGAGCGAGAGACCCAGTACTTC. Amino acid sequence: CASSFLSSERETQYF.

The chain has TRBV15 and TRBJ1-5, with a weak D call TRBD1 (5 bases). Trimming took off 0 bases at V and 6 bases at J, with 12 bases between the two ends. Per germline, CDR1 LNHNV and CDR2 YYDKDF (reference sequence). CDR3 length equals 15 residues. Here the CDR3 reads CATSRDGRGGQPQHF. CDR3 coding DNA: TGTGCCACCAGCAGAGATGGGAGGGGCGGTCAGCCCCAGCATTTT.

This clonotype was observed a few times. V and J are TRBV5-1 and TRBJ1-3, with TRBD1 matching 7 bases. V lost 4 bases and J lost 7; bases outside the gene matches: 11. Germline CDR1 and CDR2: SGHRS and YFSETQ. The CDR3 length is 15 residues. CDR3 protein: CASSPGTAYRNTIYF. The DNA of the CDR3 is TGCGCCAGCAGCCCCGGGACAGCGTATAGGAACACCATATATTTT.

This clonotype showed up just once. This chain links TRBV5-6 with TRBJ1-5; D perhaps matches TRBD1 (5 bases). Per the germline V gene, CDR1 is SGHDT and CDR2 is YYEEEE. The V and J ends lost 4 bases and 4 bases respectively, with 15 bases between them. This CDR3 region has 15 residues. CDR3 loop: CASSLRQFPNQPQHF. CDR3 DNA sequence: TGTGCCAGCAGCCTCCGACAGTTCCCAAATCAGCCCCAGCATTTT.

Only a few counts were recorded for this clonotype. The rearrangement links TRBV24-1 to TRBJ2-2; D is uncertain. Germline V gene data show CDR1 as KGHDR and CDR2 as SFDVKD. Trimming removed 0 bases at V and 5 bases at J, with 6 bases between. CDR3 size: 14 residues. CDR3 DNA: TGTGCCACCAGTGATTTGTCTAGGACCGGGGAGCTGTTTTTT. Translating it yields CATSDLSRTGELFF.

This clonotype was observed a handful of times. This chain's CDR3 is CATSDIDISYGYTF. CDR3 DNA: TGTGCCACCAGTGATATTGACATTTCCTATGGCTACACCTTC. V and J are TRBV24-1 and TRBJ1-2; D not resolved. Between the trimmed V and J ends, which lost 3 bases and 4 bases, there was a span of 11 bases. The germline V gene has CDR1 KGHDR and CDR2 SFDVKD. The CDR3 contains 14 residues.

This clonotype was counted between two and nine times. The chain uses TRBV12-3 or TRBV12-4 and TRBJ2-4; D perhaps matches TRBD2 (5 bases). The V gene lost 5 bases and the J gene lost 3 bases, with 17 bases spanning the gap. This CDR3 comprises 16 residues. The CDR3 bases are TGTGCCAGCAGTCCCGGAGGACCAACTCTCAAAAACATTCAGTACTTC. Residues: CASSPGGPTLKNIQYF.

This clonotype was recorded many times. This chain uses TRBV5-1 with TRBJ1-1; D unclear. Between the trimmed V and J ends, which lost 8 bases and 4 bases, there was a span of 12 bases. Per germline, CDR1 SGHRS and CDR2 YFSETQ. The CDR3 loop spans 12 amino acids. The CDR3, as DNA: TGCGCCAGTGCCGGACCAGGCACTGAAGCTTTCTTT. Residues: CASAGPGTEAFF. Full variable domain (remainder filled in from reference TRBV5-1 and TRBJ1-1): KAGVTQTPRYLIKTRGQQVTLSCSPISGHRSVSWYQQTPGQGLQFLFEYFSETQRNKGNFPGRFSGRQFSNSRSEMNVSTLELGDSALYLCASAGPGTEAFFGQGTRLTVV.